The 12 T cell receptor beta chains below were found in one sample sequenced in a study of PD-L1 blockade in urothelial cancer. Stated time point: pretreatment peripheral blood. The assay was immunoSEQ multiplex PCR, and TCRdb's table has in-frame clones only and misses some. The repertoire holds roughly 90,000 clones, with 89% as singletons. The material sequenced was PBMCs, taken around atezolizumab (anti-PD-L1) treatment. These receptors were collected from a woman aged 80 or over with urothelial cancer.

The chain joins TRBV5-1 to TRBJ2-5; TRBD1 matches 8 bases. CDR1 and CDR2 (germline): SGHRS, YFSETQ. Trimming cost V 2 bases and J 5 bases; bases outside gene matches: 5. The CDR3 is 14 residues long. The CDR3 spells CASSLTGGRETQYF. The CDR3 nucleotides read TGCGCCAGCAGCTTAACAGGGGGGCGGGAGACCCAGTACTTC.

The V gene is TRBV14, the J gene TRBJ2-1; D is possibly TRBD2 (5 bases). The CDR3 has 13 amino acids. Germline CDR1 SGHDN, CDR2 FVKESK. V dropped 4 bases and J dropped 10 bases, with 14 bases sitting between them. The CDR3 loop is CASSLMEVEEQFF. CDR3 in DNA: TGTGCCAGCAGCCTCATGGAGGTCGAAGAGCAGTTCTTC.

The chain employs TRBV5-6 and TRBJ2-1, with 7 bases fitting TRBD2. Germline V gene sequence: CDR1 SGHDT, CDR2 YYEEEE. The CDR3 sequence is 14 residues long. After removal of 4 bases from V and 14 bases from J, the junction contained 15 bases not matched to a gene. CDR3 loop: CASSLMTSRGLEFF. The CDR3 DNA reads as TGTGCCAGCAGCCTTATGACTAGCCGAGGTCTAGAGTTCTTC.

V is TRBV6-1 and J is TRBJ1-5; TRBD1 aligns across 8 bases. The V gene end was trimmed by 2 bases and the J gene end by 1 base; junction bases not matched to a gene: 7. The CDR3 runs to 17 residues. CDR1 is MNHNS, CDR2 SASEGT, per germline. The CDR3 loop is CASSEITGGLSNQPQHF. CDR3 nucleotides: TGTGCCAGCAGTGAAATTACAGGGGGACTGAGCAATCAGCCCCAGCATTTT.

V is TRBV14 and J is TRBJ1-2; D perhaps matches TRBD1 (6 bases). V lost 0 bases and J lost 5, with 7 bases in between. CDR1 SGHDN and CDR2 FVKESK come from the germline V gene. This CDR3 contains 13 residues. The CDR3, as DNA: TGTGCCAGCAGCCAAGATCAGGGGTATGGCTACACCTTC. Protein: CASSQDQGYGYTF.

This clone has a single count. V usage is TRBV5-4 and J usage is TRBJ1-5; 7 positions agree with TRBD1. The CDR3 covers 12 residues. Trimming took 4 bases from V and 14 from J; bases not matched to a gene: 9. Germline lookup yields CDR1 SGHNT and CDR2 YYREEE (reference sequence). The CDR3 DNA reads TGTGCCAGCAGCGAAAATTACGGGACAGAGCATTTT. This gives the protein CASSENYGTEHF. Drawing the rest from reference TRBV5-4 and TRBJ1-5, the complete variable domain is ETGVTQSPTHLIKTRGQQVTLRCSSQSGHNTVSWYQQALGQGPQFIFQYYREEENGRGNFPPRFSGLQFPNYSSELNVNALELDDSALYLCASSENYGTEHFGDGTRLSIL.

Only one count was recorded for this clone. Relative to the germline gene, one junction end is altered; a read error may explain this. The V call is TRBV6-5, the J call TRBJ2-5, with D unresolved. CDR1 MNHEY and CDR2 SVGAGI come from the germline V gene. The CDR3 covers 15 residues. CDR3 sequence (DNA): TGTGCCAGCAGTTACTCGCCGCTCCCCCCAGAGGCCCAGTACTTC. Translation: CASSYSPLPPEAQYF.

The V call is TRBV27, the J call TRBJ1-4; TRBD1 might be the D (5 bases). There are 16 residues in the CDR3. V was clipped by 3 bases and J by 0 bases, with 11 bases between them. Per germline, CDR1 MNHEY and CDR2 SMNVEV (reference sequence). This CDR3 is CASSFGRDTTNEKLFF. The CDR3 nucleotides are TGTGCCAGCAGTTTCGGCAGGGATACAACTAATGAAAAACTGTTTTTT.

The V call is TRBV2, the J call TRBJ1-5, with 7 bases that match TRBD1. Trimming took 7 bases from V and 9 from J; bases not matched to a gene: 12. From germline, CDR1 is SNHLY and CDR2 FYNNEI. The CDR3 covers 14 residues. In DNA form, the CDR3 reads TGTGCCAGCATAGGAGACAGGGACTTTGGGCCCCAGCATTTT. Amino acid sequence: CASIGDRDFGPQHF. The full variable domain, its missing parts supplied by reference TRBV2 and TRBJ1-5, is EPEVTQTPSHQVTQMGQEVILRCVPISNHLYFYWYRQILGQKVEFLVSFYNNEISEKSEIFDDQFSVERPDGSNFTLKIRSTKLEDSAMYFCASIGDRDFGPQHFGDGTRLSIL.

V is TRBV19 and J is TRBJ1-5; D may be TRBD1 (5 bases). Germline loops: CDR1 LNHDA, CDR2 SQIVND (reference sequence). V was cut by 1 base and J by 6 bases, with 10 bases left in between. This CDR3 contains 14 residues. The DNA for the CDR3 is TGTGCCAGTAGTATAGCGGTCGGGGGTCAGCCCCAGCATTTT. This translates into CASSIAVGGQPQHF.

This clone was counted a single time. The rearrangement joins TRBV5-1 to TRBJ2-7, with D perhaps matching TRBD1 (5 bases). The V and J ends lost 2 bases and 0 bases respectively, with 9 bases between them. The CDR3 runs 14 residues. The V gene's germline CDR1 is SGHRS and CDR2 YFSETQ. The CDR3 DNA sequence: TGCGCCAGCAGCTTAATGACAGTCTCCTACGAGCAGTACTTC. Amino acids: CASSLMTVSYEQYF.

V is TRBV11-2 and J is TRBJ2-2; 8 bases agree with TRBD1. The V and J ends lost 7 bases and 7 bases, in that order; junction bases with no gene match: 8. Germline V gene lookup returns CDR1 SGHAT and CDR2 FQNNGV. The CDR3 is made up of 14 amino acids. The CDR3 is CASTWDRWNGELFF. The CDR3, as DNA: TGTGCCAGCACCTGGGACAGGTGGAACGGGGAGCTGTTTTTT.